The source of this TCR beta chain is a study of blood T cell repertoires in COVID-19. The data were produced by immunoSEQ multiplex PCR, yet TCRdb's version contains in-frame clones alone and is incomplete. Of 220,000 or so clones in the sample, around three quarters are singletons; the top ten hold 5.5%. Source material: peripheral blood. This receptor was obtained from a woman in her sixties or seventies with acute or convalescent COVID-19.

The CDR3 coding sequence is TGTGCCAGCTCACCACCCCCCGGGAACATTCAGTACTTC. It specifies CASSPPPGNIQYF. The chain carries TRBV18 and TRBJ2-4; no definite D call. The germline V and J ends were trimmed by 0 bases and 7 bases, with 7 bases remaining between them. The length of the CDR3 is 13 residues. The germline V gene encodes CDR1 KGHSH and CDR2 LQKENI.